This T cell receptor beta chain was identified in a study of OX40 agonist ivuxolimab in advanced cancers. Germline V gene lookup returns CDR1 SGHNT and CDR2 YYREEE (reference sequence). This CDR3 is built from 13 residues. Trimming took 3 bases from V and 5 from J; bases not matched to a gene: 4. TCRdb's copy holds only in-frame clones and misses some; the assay was immunoSEQ multiplex PCR. In the table there are about 61,000 clones, about nine tenths of which are singletons. The sequences come from CD4+ or CD8+ T cells sorted from blood, collected in a trial of the OX40 agonist ivuxolimab. This rearrangement joins TRBV5-4 to TRBJ1-1; 7 nucleotides agree with TRBD1. The receptor's source is an adult with an advanced solid tumor such as melanoma, head and neck, liver or kidney cancer. The CDR3 loop reads CASSWMTGTEAFF. The DNA for the CDR3 is TGTGCCAGCAGCTGGATGACAGGGACTGAAGCTTTCTTT.